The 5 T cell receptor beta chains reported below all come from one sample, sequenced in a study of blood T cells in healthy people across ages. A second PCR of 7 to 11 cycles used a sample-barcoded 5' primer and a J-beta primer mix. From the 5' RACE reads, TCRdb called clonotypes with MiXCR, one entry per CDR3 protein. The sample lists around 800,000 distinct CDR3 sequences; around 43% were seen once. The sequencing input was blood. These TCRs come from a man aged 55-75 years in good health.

The CDR3 nucleotides read TGTGCCAGCAGTGACGACAGGGTGCATCTAGGCACCCAGTACTTC. Amino acid sequence: CASSDDRVHLGTQYF. The rearrangement links TRBV3-1 to TRBJ2-5, with 7 bases matching TRBD1. Germline CDR1 LGHDT, CDR2 YNNKEL (reference sequence). Trimming removed 6 bases from V and 8 bases from J; junction bases left unmatched: 15. The CDR3 consists of 15 residues.

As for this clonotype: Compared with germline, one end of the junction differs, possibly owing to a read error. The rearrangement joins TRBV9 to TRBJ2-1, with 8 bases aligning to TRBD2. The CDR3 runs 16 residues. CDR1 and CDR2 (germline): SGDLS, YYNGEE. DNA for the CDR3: TGTGCCAGCAGCGTAGTAGCGGGAAGCTCCTACAATGAGCGGTTCTTC. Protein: CASSVVAGSSYNERFF.

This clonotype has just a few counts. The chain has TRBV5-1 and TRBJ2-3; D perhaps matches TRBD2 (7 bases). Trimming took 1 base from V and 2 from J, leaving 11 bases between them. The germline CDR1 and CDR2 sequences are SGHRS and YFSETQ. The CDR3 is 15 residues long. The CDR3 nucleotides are TGCGCCAGCAGCTTGAACGGGGGGCCCACAGATACGCAGTATTTT. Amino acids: CASSLNGGPTDTQYF.

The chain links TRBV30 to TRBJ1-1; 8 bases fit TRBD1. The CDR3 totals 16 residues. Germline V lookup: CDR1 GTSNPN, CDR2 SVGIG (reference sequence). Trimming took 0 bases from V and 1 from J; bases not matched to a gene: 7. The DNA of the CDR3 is TGTGCCTGGAGTGTACCGGCAGGGGGCCGGAACACTGAAGCTTTCTTT. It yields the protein CAWSVPAGGRNTEAFF.

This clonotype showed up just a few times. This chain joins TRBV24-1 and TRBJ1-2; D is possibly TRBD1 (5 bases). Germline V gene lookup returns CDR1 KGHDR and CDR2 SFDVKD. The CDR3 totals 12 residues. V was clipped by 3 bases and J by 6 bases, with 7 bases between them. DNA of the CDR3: TGTGCCACCAGTGATGGGGGGAATGGCTACACCTTC. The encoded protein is CATSDGGNGYTF.